This T cell receptor beta chain is drawn from a study of CD8+ T cells in alopecia areata. Germline V CDR1 and CDR2: SGHRS, YFSETQ. CDR3 length: 15 amino acids. Germline trimming cut 3 bases from V and 2 bases from J; bases unmatched to any gene: 8. cDNA serving as the sequencing template came from extracted, reverse transcribed RNA. Data came from immunoSEQ multiplex PCR; TCRdb stores just in-frame clones and leaves some out. The table has roughly 130,000 clones, 45% to 60% seen once. The sample in question was CD4+ T cells sorted from blood, obtained at week 0. This clonotype was sampled from a human donor with alopecia areata. The rearrangement links TRBV5-1 to TRBJ2-7; 7 positions match TRBD2. CDR3 in amino acids: CASSSPSGNTYEQYF. CDR3 nucleotides: TGCGCCAGCAGCTCACCGAGCGGGAATACCTACGAGCAGTACTTC.